The rows below give T cell receptor beta chains drawn from one sample of a study of shared clonotypes between healthy human individuals. Only in-frame clones appear in the TCRdb table, and some are missing; sequencing was by immunoSEQ multiplex PCR. Counted here are approximately 840,000 clones, about 96% occurring once; the ten biggest clones make up about 0.22%. What was sequenced was naive CD8+ T cells sorted from blood. The receptors originated from a man aged 30-40 years in good health. CDR3s include the opening cysteine and the closing phenylalanine or tryptophan. Each record gives: clone size, D gene, V gene, J gene, CDR3 DNA, CDR3 protein. The D gene is left open where the match is weak. Size values are once, few and many counts, or a class for expanded clones, and some rows have none.

clone size: -; D gene: TRBD1; V gene: TRBV4-1; J gene: TRBJ1-1; CDR3 DNA: TGCGCCAGCAGCCCCCTGGGACAGGGCTACACTGAAGCTTTCTTT; CDR3 protein: CASSPLGQGYTEAFF
clone size: -; D gene: -; V gene: TRBV7-8; J gene: TRBJ1-1; CDR3 DNA: TGTGCCAGCAGCGCGTCCGGGACGAAAGCTGAAGCTTTCTTT; CDR3 protein: CASSASGTKAEAFF
clone size: -; D gene: -; V gene: TRBV6-5; J gene: TRBJ2-2; CDR3 DNA: TGTGCCAGCAGGGCGAGGGCCCCTCTTACCGGGGAGCTGTTTTTT; CDR3 protein: CASRARAPLTGELFF
clone size: -; D gene: TRBD2; V gene: TRBV6-1; J gene: TRBJ2-7; CDR3 DNA: TGTGCCAGCACCGGGACTAGCGGGTTCTTCTACGAGCAGTACTTC; CDR3 protein: CASTGTSGFFYEQYF
clone size: -; D gene: TRBD1; V gene: TRBV2; J gene: TRBJ2-7; CDR3 DNA: TGTGCCACCCAAGGACAGGCGTACTACGAGCAGTACTTC; CDR3 protein: CATQGQAYYEQYF
clone size: -; D gene: -; V gene: TRBV13; J gene: TRBJ1-3; CDR3 DNA: TGTGCCAGCAGCTCCCTTTCTGGAAACACCATATATTTT; CDR3 protein: CASSSLSGNTIYF
clone size: -; D gene: -; V gene: TRBV6-5; J gene: TRBJ2-7; CDR3 DNA: TGTGCCAGCAGTTACTCGACGGGCGGAGGGGCATACGAGCAGTACTTC; CDR3 protein: CASSYSTGGGAYEQYF
clone size: -; D gene: TRBD2; V gene: TRBV5-1; J gene: TRBJ2-7; CDR3 DNA: TGCGCCAGCAGCATGTCCGGGCTCGGGAGGGTAGGGTCATACGAGCAGTACTTC; CDR3 protein: CASSMSGLGRVGSYEQYF
clone size: -; D gene: TRBD1; V gene: TRBV6-1; J gene: TRBJ2-7; CDR3 DNA: TGTGCCAGCAGAGGGACCGGGACAGGGTCCTACGAGCAGTACTTC; CDR3 protein: CASRGTGTGSYEQYF
clone size: -; D gene: -; V gene: TRBV5-1; J gene: TRBJ2-3; CDR3 DNA: TGCGCCAGCAGCGAAGAGTCTAGCACAGATACGCAGTATTTT; CDR3 protein: CASSEESSTDTQYF
clone size: -; D gene: TRBD2; V gene: TRBV5-1; J gene: TRBJ2-1; CDR3 DNA: TGCGCCAGCAGCTTACGGACTAGCGGTACGCCAACTAACAATGAGCAGTTCTTC; CDR3 protein: CASSLRTSGTPTNNEQFF
clone size: -; D gene: -; V gene: TRBV7-9; J gene: TRBJ1-1; CDR3 DNA: TGTGCCAGCAGCGGGTTGAACACTGAAGCTTTCTTT; CDR3 protein: CASSGLNTEAFF
clone size: -; D gene: TRBD1; V gene: TRBV27; J gene: TRBJ2-7; CDR3 DNA: TGTGCCAGCAGTACAGGGGTTTCCTACGAGCAGTACTTC; CDR3 protein: CASSTGVSYEQYF
clone size: -; D gene: TRBD1; V gene: TRBV4-1; J gene: TRBJ2-7; CDR3 DNA: TGCGCCAGCAGCCAGGGGACAGGCTCAACTTACGAGCAGTACTTC; CDR3 protein: CASSQGTGSTYEQYF
clone size: -; D gene: -; V gene: TRBV6-6; J gene: TRBJ1-5; CDR3 DNA: TGTGCCAGCACCCCAGGGGGCAATCAGCCCCAGCATTTT; CDR3 protein: CASTPGGNQPQHF
clone size: -; D gene: -; V gene: TRBV4-1; J gene: TRBJ2-2; CDR3 DNA: TGCGCCAGCAGCCAAGAGGGTCTAACCACCGGGGAGCTGTTTTTT; CDR3 protein: CASSQEGLTTGELFF
clone size: -; D gene: -; V gene: TRBV30; J gene: TRBJ2-7; CDR3 DNA: TGTGCCTTCATTGGACCGGGTTTTGGGTACGAGCAGTACTTC; CDR3 protein: CAFIGPGFGYEQYF
clone size: -; D gene: -; V gene: TRBV7-6; J gene: TRBJ1-5; CDR3 DNA: TGTGCCAGCAGCTTAGTAAGTTCCCAGCCCCAGCATTTT; CDR3 protein: CASSLVSSQPQHF
clone size: -; D gene: TRBD2; V gene: TRBV9; J gene: TRBJ2-1; CDR3 DNA: TGTGCCAGCAGCGTAGAGCTAGCGGGTAACAATGAGCAGTTCTTC; CDR3 protein: CASSVELAGNNEQFF
clone size: -; D gene: TRBD2; V gene: TRBV19; J gene: TRBJ2-7; CDR3 DNA: TGTGCCAGTAGTATAATTCCCGGACTAGTGCCCAACGAGCAGTACTTC; CDR3 protein: CASSIIPGLVPNEQYF
clone size: -; D gene: -; V gene: TRBV11-2; J gene: TRBJ1-2; CDR3 DNA: TGTGCCAGCAGCTCACAACTGCAATCCAGCCGAAGGGAAGGCTACACCTTC; CDR3 protein: CASSSQLQSSRREGYTF
clone size: -; D gene: -; V gene: TRBV7-9; J gene: TRBJ2-7; CDR3 DNA: TGTGCCAGCAGCTTTTCCCCAGCGGGCAAATCCTCAATACCCTTAGAGCAGTACTTC; CDR3 protein: CASSFSPAGKSSIPLEQYF
clone size: -; D gene: -; V gene: TRBV6-1; J gene: TRBJ2-3; CDR3 DNA: TGTGCCAGCAGTGAATTGGGGGTGGAAGATACGCAGTATTTT; CDR3 protein: CASSELGVEDTQYF
clone size: -; D gene: -; V gene: TRBV5-5; J gene: TRBJ2-7; CDR3 DNA: TGTGCCAGCAGTCCTACTTACGGGGGAATCTACGAGCAGTACTTC; CDR3 protein: CASSPTYGGIYEQYF
clone size: -; D gene: -; V gene: TRBV6-5; J gene: TRBJ2-7; CDR3 DNA: TGTGCCAGCAGGTCCGGGACAAGTCTTTACGAGCAGTACTTC; CDR3 protein: CASRSGTSLYEQYF
clone size: -; D gene: -; V gene: TRBV7-6; J gene: TRBJ2-7; CDR3 DNA: TGTGCCAGCAGCTTGCGACGGAACTACGAGCAGTACTTC; CDR3 protein: CASSLRRNYEQYF
clone size: -; D gene: TRBD1; V gene: TRBV11-3; J gene: TRBJ2-7; CDR3 DNA: TGTGCCAGCAGCTCCGGGACAGGGAACGACGAGCAGTACTTC; CDR3 protein: CASSSGTGNDEQYF
clone size: -; D gene: -; V gene: TRBV7-9; J gene: TRBJ1-1; CDR3 DNA: TGTGCCAGCAGCTTATCGGACCCGAGGCCGAACACTGAAGCTTTCTTT; CDR3 protein: CASSLSDPRPNTEAFF
clone size: -; D gene: TRBD1; V gene: TRBV4-1; J gene: TRBJ2-7; CDR3 DNA: TGCGCCAGCAGTCGGGCTTTAGGGGGCTTCGACGAGCAGTACTTC; CDR3 protein: CASSRALGGFDEQYF
clone size: -; D gene: TRBD1; V gene: TRBV11-2; J gene: TRBJ1-3; CDR3 DNA: TGTGCCAGCAGCTGGGACAGGGACGCTGGAAACACCATATATTTT; CDR3 protein: CASSWDRDAGNTIYF
clone size: -; D gene: TRBD1; V gene: TRBV7-6; J gene: TRBJ2-1; CDR3 DNA: TGTGCCAGCAGCTTAGACCTGACAGGGGGCGATGAGCAGTTCTTC; CDR3 protein: CASSLDLTGGDEQFF
clone size: -; D gene: -; V gene: TRBV5-6; J gene: TRBJ2-7; CDR3 DNA: TGTGCCAGCAGCCTAGGGACTTCAAATCACGAGCAGTACTTC; CDR3 protein: CASSLGTSNHEQYF
clone size: -; D gene: TRBD2; V gene: TRBV6-5; J gene: TRBJ2-2; CDR3 DNA: TGTGCCAGCAGCACGACTAGCGGAATCACCGGGGAGCTGTTTTTT; CDR3 protein: CASSTTSGITGELFF
clone size: -; D gene: TRBD1; V gene: TRBV27; J gene: TRBJ1-1; CDR3 DNA: TGTGCCAGCAGGCCGGGACAGAGCTCTGAAGCTTTCTTT; CDR3 protein: CASRPGQSSEAFF
clone size: -; D gene: TRBD2; V gene: TRBV2; J gene: TRBJ2-1; CDR3 DNA: TGTGCCAGCAGTAAGGGACTAGCAGATGAGCAGTTCTTC; CDR3 protein: CASSKGLADEQFF
clone size: -; D gene: -; V gene: TRBV7-8; J gene: TRBJ1-1; CDR3 DNA: TGTGCCAGCAGCTTAGCAGGGACCACCTTGGGAACTGAAGCTTTCTTT; CDR3 protein: CASSLAGTTLGTEAFF
clone size: -; D gene: -; V gene: TRBV19; J gene: TRBJ2-7; CDR3 DNA: TGTGCCAGTAGTCCTGACACGTCCTACGAGCAGTACTTC; CDR3 protein: CASSPDTSYEQYF
clone size: -; D gene: -; V gene: TRBV5-1; J gene: TRBJ2-7; CDR3 DNA: TGCGCCAGCAGCTTGGCACTAGCCCAAAAGGGCGAGCAGTACTTC; CDR3 protein: CASSLALAQKGEQYF
clone size: once; D gene: -; V gene: TRBV28; J gene: TRBJ2-7; CDR3 DNA: TGTGCCAGCAGTTTAACCCCCTCCTACGAGCAGTACTTC; CDR3 protein: CASSLTPSYEQYF
clone size: -; D gene: -; V gene: TRBV6-5; J gene: TRBJ1-2; CDR3 DNA: TGTGCCAGCAGTCGTACCGGGCAGGGTGATGGCTACACCTTC; CDR3 protein: CASSRTGQGDGYTF
clone size: -; D gene: TRBD2; V gene: TRBV5-1; J gene: TRBJ2-7; CDR3 DNA: TGCGCCAGCAGCTCCAAAGCGGGAGGGTCTGTTGAGCAGTACTTC; CDR3 protein: CASSSKAGGSVEQYF
clone size: -; D gene: -; V gene: TRBV5-8; J gene: TRBJ1-5; CDR3 DNA: TGTGCCAGCAGCTTGGTGTGGGTCGGAAAGTATAGCAATCAGCCCCAGCATTTT; CDR3 protein: CASSLVWVGKYSNQPQHF
clone size: -; D gene: -; V gene: TRBV9; J gene: TRBJ1-1; CDR3 DNA: TGTGCCTCTCAGTCACAGGGTAGAGCTTTCTTT; CDR3 protein: CASQSQGRAFF